This T cell receptor beta chain comes out of a study of CD8 T cells in Susac syndrome. About the research overall: Patients with Susac syndrome, at blood draw, were therapy-naive, on corticosteroids, or on intravenous immunoglobulin alone.

The CDR3 consists of 14 residues. V was cut by 3 bases and J by 5 bases, with 10 bases left in between. Random hexamers primed reverse transcription of about 0.45 to 1 ug RNA. TCRdb analysed the immunoSEQ multiplex PCR reads with MiXCR anew, one entry per CDR3 protein. The data show over 150,000 distinct CDR3 sequences, roughly 95% seen once. The source material was CD4+ T cells from PBMCs. The TCR originated in a human donor with Susac syndrome. The rearrangement links TRBV12-3 or TRBV12-4 to TRBJ2-2; possible D gene TRBD1, 6 bases. CDR3 sequence: CASSLGHRTGELFF. In DNA form, the CDR3 reads TGTGCCAGCAGTTTGGGACATCGGACCGGGGAGCTGTTTTTT.